This T cell receptor (beta chain) was sequenced during a study of T cells in Graves' hyperthyroidism and ophthalmopathy (dated by TCRdb to about 2019). General notes on the study: Peripheral blood was collected at initial diagnosis, before any treatment. Prospective prediction of ophthalmopathy was tested in an independent validation cohort consisting of fewer than 20 hyperthyroidism patients and more than 15 patients who later progressed to ophthalmopathy. In addition, the study compared T-cell repertoires in thyroid tissue and in blood from over 5 Graves' hyperthyroidism patients. The paper describes TCR Vbeta CDR3 sequencing of roughly 130 peripheral blood samples, made up of 43 ophthalmopathy patients, 70 to 75 hyperthyroidism patients and 17 progressor patients. To identify TCR V-J signatures that set the groups apart, the researchers used a discovery cohort of 90 to 100 patients, made up of roughly 45 with Graves' ophthalmopathy and some 60 with stable Graves' hyperthyroidism. The 100 discovery patients were randomly split 7:3 into training and test sets. After blood sampling, hyperthyroidism patients were treated with methimazole at a starting dose of 30 mg daily, and ophthalmopathy patients were treated with high-dose intravenous methylprednisolone.

The study at large found these results: A 13 V-J signature model separated ophthalmopathy from stable hyperthyroidism, with around 91% sensitivity and around 84% specificity in cross-validation and 80%/75% in testing. No statistical method was used to set the sample size in advance, and investigators knew the group allocation. Most expanded thyroid clonotypes (frequency above 0.001) were also detected in blood, a finding suggesting that blood repertoires may reflect thyroid immune responses. In validation, progression to ophthalmopathy was predicted by the model with nearly 71% sensitivity and around 75% specificity, a median of about 6 months before onset.

CDR1 and CDR2 (SQVTM, ANQGSEA) derive from the germline V gene. V is shortened by 4 bases, J by 6 bases, and the region joining them spans 13 bases. The CDR3, from cysteine to phenylalanine, totals 12 residues. Only the CDR3 part of the read is kept: 36 bases, read in frame from the first base. In the case of this clonotype: Its binding antigen is unknown. The sample holds no much larger clone one base away, and base qualities are not on file.

Amplification of TCR beta CDR3 regions was carried out from RNA transcripts. The first round of RT-PCR for the TCR CDR3 was performed with the HTBI primer set and the Qiagen OneStep RT-PCR kit. Libraries were constructed in a second round of multiplex PCR, after which size selection and purification were performed. Paired-end sequencing of the libraries was performed with 100 bp reads on an Illumina HiSeq2000. From the authors' description of their analysis: Raw data were processed with SOAPnuke, discarding reads with adapters, uncalled bases, mean Phred below 15, or no exact constant-primer or identifier match. COPE v1.2.5 was used to merge high-quality paired reads, and clonotypes were defined as unique nucleotide sequences. Clonotypes were aligned to IMGT TRBV, TRBD and TRBJ reference segments using MiTCR v1.1. Only V-J combinations with frequency above 0.0001, covering 99% to 99.2% of repertoires, were analysed. The TCS score was defined as the ratio of F50 (clonal expansion) to E x V (chaos), calculated using BLOSUM62-based TCRdist between CDR3 peptides within each V-J. Welch's t-statistics and random forest reduced 514 V-J features to 10 to 15, which were used in a naive Bayes classifier (R e1071). Thyroid-blood repertoire similarity was quantified with the Morisita-Horn index. TCRdb cleaned the public reads at Q25 with fastp, built clones with MiXCR and kept in-frame beta chains. Under each unique CDR3 protein, matching rows form one entry showing the most common genes and DNA. The V and J calls and clone size are TCRdb's, not the authors'. The sample table lists over 700,000 distinct CDR3 sequences, about 38% of them with a count of one. The ten largest account for about 8.9% of the sample.

Stable Graves' hyperthyroidism was defined as the absence of progression to ophthalmopathy over 18 months of follow-up. The hyperthyroidism patients were between 18 and 65 years old and newly diagnosed, with a disease duration of less than 2 months. Patients with uncontrolled infections, other autoimmune diseases, pregnancy or lactation were excluded. Diagnoses relied on clinical symptoms, serum thyroxine and TRAb, thyroid ultrasound and orbital computed tomography. PBMCs were separated from roughly 9.6 ml of fresh peripheral blood using Ficoll-Paque density gradient centrifugation. Total RNA was extracted with Trizol reagent, and quality was checked on an Agilent 2100 Bioanalyzer.

This TCR came from a man aged 18 to 29 with Graves' hyperthyroidism. Recombination linked TRBV29-1 to TRBJ2-7; the D gene assignment is ambiguous. Material for sequencing was blood. The nucleotide sequence reads as follows: TGCAGCGTTGCAGTGGACGGCCTCGAGCAGTACTTC. Translation gives CSVAVDGLEQYF.